This passage covers 3 T cell receptor beta chains from one sample sequenced in a study of blood T cell repertoires in COVID-19. Using immunoSEQ multiplex PCR, the repertoire was profiled, and TCRdb retains in-frame clones only, with some absent. The table records about 140,000 clones, 88% of them present only once. The sequenced sample was peripheral blood. These receptors came from a man between 65 and 85 years old with acute or convalescent COVID-19.

This clone was seen more than once but under ten times. The gene calls are TRBV19 and TRBJ1-4, with 8 bases identical to TRBD1. This CDR3 is 16 amino acids long. CDR1 and CDR2 (germline): LNHDA, SQIVND (reference sequence). With V trimmed by 6 bases and J by 8 bases, 14 bases remained unmatched. The CDR3 DNA reads as TGTGCCAGTAGAGGGGGGACAGGAGGCGCAGTGGAAAAACTGTTTTTT. This codes for CASRGGTGGAVEKLFF.

This chain connects TRBV3-1 (or the pseudogene TRBV3-2) to TRBJ1-2; TRBD1 matches 8 bases. The V gene's germline CDR1 is LGHDT and CDR2 YNNKEL (reference sequence). V lost 1 base and J lost 4; bases outside the gene matches: 5. CDR3 size: 15 residues. The CDR3 nucleotides read TGTGCCAGCAGCCAAGTGGGAGGACAGGGCTATGGCTACACCTTC. Protein product: CASSQVGGQGYGYTF.

The chain recombines TRBV2 with TRBJ2-1; the match to TRBD2 covers 15 bases. CDR3 length: 16 amino acids. Trimming at V came to 7 bases and at J to 9 bases, leaving 10 bases not matched to a gene. The germline gives CDR1 SNHLY, CDR2 FYNNEI. CDR3 sequence (DNA): TGTGCCAGCACCCCTGGGACTAGCGGGAGGATGGGTGAGCAGTTCTTC. Its protein product is CASTPGTSGRMGEQFF.